One and the same sample provided the 10 T cell receptor beta chains below, sequenced in a study of blood T cells in healthy people across ages. A J-beta primer mix and a sample-barcoded 5' primer were used in a second PCR of roughly 6 to 11 cycles. Via MiXCR, TCRdb re-called the 5' RACE reads, giving one row per CDR3 protein. The sample consists of about 800,000 distinct CDR3 sequences, more than 20% of them appearing once. The same sample was also studied in work on T cells of mothers and their children.

The specimen sequenced was blood. The receptor source for this set is a boy between 10 and 17 years old in good health.

This sequence joins TRBV4-2 and TRBJ2-5, with TRBD2 identical over 8 bases. The end of the DNA fits TRBJ2-1 better, so the J call may be wrong. The CDR3 totals 16 residues. CDR1 is LGHNA and CDR2 is YNFKEQ in the germline V gene. For the CDR3, the DNA is TGTGCCAGCAGCCAAGGAGCGGGAGATCTCTACAATGAGCAGTTCTTC. Protein sequence: CASSQGAGDLYNEQFF.

This chain links TRBV24-1 with TRBJ2-5; 7 positions agree with TRBD1. The J call may be incorrect, as the DNA end agrees better with TRBJ2-1. The CDR3 is 11 residues long. Germline CDR1 reads KGHDR; CDR2 reads SFDVKD. CDR3 DNA sequence: TGTGCCACCAGGACAGGGAACGAGCAGTTCTTC. Protein: CATRTGNEQFF.

This chain links TRBV5-1 with TRBJ2-5, with no clear D. Trimming took off 0 bases at V and 0 bases at J, with 9 bases between the two ends. The germline CDR1 and CDR2 sequences are SGHRS and YFSETQ. The CDR3 is made up of 15 amino acids. CDR3 sequence: CASSLAEMYQETQYF. The CDR3 DNA reads TGCGCCAGCAGCTTGGCGGAGATGTACCAAGAGACCCAGTACTTC.

This clonotype has more than one count but fewer than ten. This chain connects TRBV29-1 to TRBJ2-1; TRBD2 might be the D (7 bases). This CDR3 region has 14 residues. The V end lost 5 bases, the J end lost 10 bases, and 21 bases lay between the germline ends. From germline, CDR1 is SQVTM and CDR2 ANQGSEA. This CDR3 reads CSVLLSGGPWEQFF. The DNA for the CDR3 is TGCAGCGTTCTACTATCCGGGGGGCCTTGGGAGCAGTTCTTC.

There are a few counts of this clonotype. The chain combines TRBV29-1 with TRBJ2-1; D is unclear. Trimming shortened V by 7 bases and J by 0 bases, and 10 bases separated the two germline ends. This CDR3 spans 13 amino acids. Per the germline V gene, CDR1 is SQVTM and CDR2 is ANQGSEA. The CDR3, as DNA: TGCAGCGGTGCCGTAAGCTCCTACAATGAGCAGTTCTTC. Translating it yields CSGAVSSYNEQFF.

This rearrangement joins TRBV6-2 or TRBV6-3 to TRBJ1-1; 8 bases fit TRBD1. V trimming: 8 bases; J trimming: 4 bases; junction bases outside the gene matches: 12. This CDR3 has 15 amino acids. The germline CDR1 and CDR2 sequences are MNHEY and SVGEGT. The CDR3 sequence is CASVYRTGGGTEAFF. CDR3 sequence (DNA): TGTGCCAGCGTCTACCGAACAGGGGGTGGCACTGAAGCTTTCTTT.

This chain joins TRBV4-3 and TRBJ2-7; 9 bases match TRBD1. The CDR3 covers 17 residues. Germline lookup yields CDR1 LGHNA and CDR2 YSLEER. Unmatched junction bases numbered 9, after V lost 0 bases and J lost 3 bases. The CDR3 DNA reads as TGCGCCAGCAGCCAAGATTTTCGCGGACAGGGGTTCTACGAGCAGTACTTC. Its translation is CASSQDFRGQGFYEQYF.

This clonotype has only a few counts. The CDR3 loop is CASSRGPTYNEQFF. The CDR3 DNA is TGTGCCAGCAGCCGCGGGCCCACCTACAATGAGCAGTTCTTC. This chain joins TRBV13 and TRBJ2-1; D possibly corresponds to TRBD2 (5 bases). The CDR3 contains 14 residues. The V end lost 5 bases, the J end lost 2 bases, and 10 bases lay between the germline ends. Germline V gene data show CDR1 as PRHDT and CDR2 as FYEKMQ (reference sequence).

The V call is TRBV7-2, the J call TRBJ1-4, with D tentatively TRBD1 (5 bases). The V gene lost 3 bases and the J gene lost 4 bases, with 9 bases spanning the gap. CDR3 length equals 14 residues. The germline CDR1 and CDR2 sequences are SGHTA and FQGNSA. CDR3 in DNA: TGTGCCAGCAGCTTGGGCAGGGATAATGAAAAACTGTTTTTT. Its protein is CASSLGRDNEKLFF. The variable domain in full, completed from reference TRBV7-2 and TRBJ1-4, reads GAGVSQSPSNKVTEKGKDVELRCDPISGHTALYWYRQSLGQGLEFLIYFQGNSAPDKSGLPSDRFSAERTGGSVSTLTIQRTQQEDSAVYLCASSLGRDNEKLFFGSGTQLSVL.

This rearrangement joins TRBV4-1 to TRBJ2-6; D is perhaps TRBD1 (5 bases). V was cut by 3 bases and J by 2 bases, with 11 bases left in between. Germline-derived CDR1 and CDR2 are MGHRA and YSYEKL. The CDR3 runs 16 residues. The CDR3: CASSHAGMTGANVLTF. In DNA form, the CDR3 reads TGCGCCAGCAGCCATGCAGGGATGACTGGGGCCAACGTCCTGACTTTC.